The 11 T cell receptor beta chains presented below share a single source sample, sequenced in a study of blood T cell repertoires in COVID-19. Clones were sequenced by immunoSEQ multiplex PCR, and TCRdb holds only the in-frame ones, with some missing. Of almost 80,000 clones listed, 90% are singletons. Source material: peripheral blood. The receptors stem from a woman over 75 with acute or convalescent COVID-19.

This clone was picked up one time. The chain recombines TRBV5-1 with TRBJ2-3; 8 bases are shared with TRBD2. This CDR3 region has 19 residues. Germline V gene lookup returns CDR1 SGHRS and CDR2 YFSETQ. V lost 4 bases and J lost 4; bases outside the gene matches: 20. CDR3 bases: TGCGCCAGCAGCAGAGGAGATACGACCGGGACTAGGCTTGCAGATACGCAGTATTTT. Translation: CASSRGDTTGTRLADTQYF.

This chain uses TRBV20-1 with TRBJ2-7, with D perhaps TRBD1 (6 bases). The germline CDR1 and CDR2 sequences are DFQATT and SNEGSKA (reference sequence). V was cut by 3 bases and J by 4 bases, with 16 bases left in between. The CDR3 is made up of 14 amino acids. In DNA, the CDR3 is TGCAGTGCTAGTACAGGACCCCAGGGGTACGAGCAGTACTTC. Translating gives CSASTGPQGYEQYF.

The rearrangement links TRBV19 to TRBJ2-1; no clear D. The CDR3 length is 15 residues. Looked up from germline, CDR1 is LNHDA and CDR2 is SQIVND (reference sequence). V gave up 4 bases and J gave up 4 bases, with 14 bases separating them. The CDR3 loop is CASSTTSLGYNEQFF. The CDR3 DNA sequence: TGTGCCAGTAGTACAACCTCCCTCGGTTACAATGAGCAGTTCTTC. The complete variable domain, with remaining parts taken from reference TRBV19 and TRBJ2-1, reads DGGITQSPKYLFRKEGQNVTLSCEQNLNHDAMYWYRQDPGQGLRLIYYSQIVNDFQKGDIAEGYSVSREKKESFPLTVTSAQKNPTAFYLCASSTTSLGYNEQFFGPGTRLTVL.

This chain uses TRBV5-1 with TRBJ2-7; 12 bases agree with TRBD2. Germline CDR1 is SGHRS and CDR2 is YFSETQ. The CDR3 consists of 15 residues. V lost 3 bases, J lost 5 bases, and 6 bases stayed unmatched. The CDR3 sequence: CASSSLSSGRDEQYF. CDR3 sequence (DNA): TGCGCCAGCAGCTCCCTTTCTAGCGGGAGGGACGAGCAGTACTTC.

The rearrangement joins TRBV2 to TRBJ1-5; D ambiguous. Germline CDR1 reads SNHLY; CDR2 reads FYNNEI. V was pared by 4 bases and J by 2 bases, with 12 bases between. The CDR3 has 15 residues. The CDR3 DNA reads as TGTGCCAGCAGTGTGCCGGGTGTCGGCAATCAGCCCCAGCATTTT. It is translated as CASSVPGVGNQPQHF.

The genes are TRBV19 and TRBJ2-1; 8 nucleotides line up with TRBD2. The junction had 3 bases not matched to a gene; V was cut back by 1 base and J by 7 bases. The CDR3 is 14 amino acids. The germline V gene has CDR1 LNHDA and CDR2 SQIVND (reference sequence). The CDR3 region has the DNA TGTGCCAGTAGTATAGCGGGGGGGCCTAATGAGCAGTTCTTC. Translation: CASSIAGGPNEQFF. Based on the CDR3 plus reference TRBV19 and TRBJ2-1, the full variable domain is DGGITQSPKYLFRKEGQNVTLSCEQNLNHDAMYWYRQDPGQGLRLIYYSQIVNDFQKGDIAEGYSVSREKKESFPLTVTSAQKNPTAFYLCASSIAGGPNEQFFGPGTRLTVL.

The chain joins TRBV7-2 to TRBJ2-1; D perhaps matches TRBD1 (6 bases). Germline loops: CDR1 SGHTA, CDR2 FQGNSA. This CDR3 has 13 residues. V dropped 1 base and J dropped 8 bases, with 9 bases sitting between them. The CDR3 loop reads CASSLGNRDEQFF. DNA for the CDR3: TGTGCCAGCAGCTTAGGCAACAGGGATGAGCAGTTCTTC.

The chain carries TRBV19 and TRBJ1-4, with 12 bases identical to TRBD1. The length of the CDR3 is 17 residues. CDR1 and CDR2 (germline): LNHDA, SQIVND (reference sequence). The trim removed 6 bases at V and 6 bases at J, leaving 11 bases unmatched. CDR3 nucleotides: TGTGCCAGTAGAGGAGGGGACAGGGGGCGATTACATGAAAAACTGTTTTTT. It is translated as CASRGGDRGRLHEKLFF.

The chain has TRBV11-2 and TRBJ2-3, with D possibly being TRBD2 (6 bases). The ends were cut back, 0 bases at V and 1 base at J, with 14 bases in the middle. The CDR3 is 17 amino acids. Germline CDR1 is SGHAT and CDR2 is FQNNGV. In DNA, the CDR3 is TGTGCCAGCAGCTTAGATCCAAGGGAGGCCGGCACAGATACGCAGTATTTT. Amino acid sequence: CASSLDPREAGTDTQYF.

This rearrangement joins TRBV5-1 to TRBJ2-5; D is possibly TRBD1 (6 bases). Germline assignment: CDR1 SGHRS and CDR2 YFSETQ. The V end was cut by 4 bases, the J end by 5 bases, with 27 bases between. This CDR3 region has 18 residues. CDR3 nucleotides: TGCGCCAGCAGCCCCGACGTCGCAGGGGCCGCAATTGGGGAGACCCAGTACTTC. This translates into CASSPDVAGAAIGETQYF.

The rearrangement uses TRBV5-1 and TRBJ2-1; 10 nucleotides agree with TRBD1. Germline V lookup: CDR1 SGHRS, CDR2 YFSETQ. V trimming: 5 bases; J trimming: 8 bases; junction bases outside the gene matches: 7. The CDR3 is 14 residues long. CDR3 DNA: TGCGCCAGCAGAACCCGGGACAGGGGCCATGAGCAGTTCTTC. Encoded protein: CASRTRDRGHEQFF.